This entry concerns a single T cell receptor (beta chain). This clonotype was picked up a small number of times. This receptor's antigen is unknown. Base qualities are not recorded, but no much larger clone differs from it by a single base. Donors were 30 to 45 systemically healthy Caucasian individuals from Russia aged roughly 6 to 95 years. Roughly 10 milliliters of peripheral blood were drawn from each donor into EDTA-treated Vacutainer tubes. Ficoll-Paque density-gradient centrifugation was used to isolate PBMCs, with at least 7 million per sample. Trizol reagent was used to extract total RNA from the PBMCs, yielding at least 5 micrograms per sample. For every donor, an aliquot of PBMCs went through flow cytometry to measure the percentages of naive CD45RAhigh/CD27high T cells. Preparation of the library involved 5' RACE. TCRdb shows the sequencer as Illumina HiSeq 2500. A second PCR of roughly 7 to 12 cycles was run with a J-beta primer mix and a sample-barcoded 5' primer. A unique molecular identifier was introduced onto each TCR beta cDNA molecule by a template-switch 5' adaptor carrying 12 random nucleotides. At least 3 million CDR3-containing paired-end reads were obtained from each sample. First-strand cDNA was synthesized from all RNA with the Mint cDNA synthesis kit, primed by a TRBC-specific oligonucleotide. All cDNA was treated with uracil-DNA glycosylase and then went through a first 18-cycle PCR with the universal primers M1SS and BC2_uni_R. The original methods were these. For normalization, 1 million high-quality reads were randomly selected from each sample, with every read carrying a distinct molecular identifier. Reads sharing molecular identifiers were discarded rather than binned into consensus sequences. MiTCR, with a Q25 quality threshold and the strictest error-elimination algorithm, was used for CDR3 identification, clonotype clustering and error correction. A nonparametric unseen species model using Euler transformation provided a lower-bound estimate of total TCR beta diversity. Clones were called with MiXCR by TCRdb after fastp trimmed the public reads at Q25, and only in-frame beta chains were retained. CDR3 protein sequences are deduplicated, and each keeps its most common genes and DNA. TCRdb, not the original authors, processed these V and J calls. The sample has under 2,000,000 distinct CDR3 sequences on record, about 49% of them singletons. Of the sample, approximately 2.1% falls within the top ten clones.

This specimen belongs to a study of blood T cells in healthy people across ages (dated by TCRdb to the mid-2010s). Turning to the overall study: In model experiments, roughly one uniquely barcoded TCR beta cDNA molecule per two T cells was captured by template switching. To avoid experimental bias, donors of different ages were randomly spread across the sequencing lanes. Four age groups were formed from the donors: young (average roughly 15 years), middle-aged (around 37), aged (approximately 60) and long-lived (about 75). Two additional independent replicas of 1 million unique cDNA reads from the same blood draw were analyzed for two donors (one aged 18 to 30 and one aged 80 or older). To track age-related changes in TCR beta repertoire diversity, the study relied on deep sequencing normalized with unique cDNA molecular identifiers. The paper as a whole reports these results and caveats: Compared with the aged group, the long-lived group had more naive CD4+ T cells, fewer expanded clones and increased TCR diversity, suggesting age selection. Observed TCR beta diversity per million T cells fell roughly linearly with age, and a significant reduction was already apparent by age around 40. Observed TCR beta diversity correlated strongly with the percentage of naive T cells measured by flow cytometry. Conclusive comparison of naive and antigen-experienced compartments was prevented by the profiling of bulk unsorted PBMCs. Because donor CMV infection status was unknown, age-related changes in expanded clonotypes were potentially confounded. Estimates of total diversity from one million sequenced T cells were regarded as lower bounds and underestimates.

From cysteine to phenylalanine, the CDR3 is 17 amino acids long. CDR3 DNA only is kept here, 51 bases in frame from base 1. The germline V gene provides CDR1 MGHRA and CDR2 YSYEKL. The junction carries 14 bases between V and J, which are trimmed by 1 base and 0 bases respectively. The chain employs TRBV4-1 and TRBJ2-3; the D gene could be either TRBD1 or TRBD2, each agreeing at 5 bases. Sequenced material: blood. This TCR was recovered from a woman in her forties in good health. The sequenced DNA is TGCGCCAGCAGCCAAGTCTACCGGGACCGAAGCACAGATACGCAGTATTTT. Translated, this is CASSQVYRDRSTDTQYF.